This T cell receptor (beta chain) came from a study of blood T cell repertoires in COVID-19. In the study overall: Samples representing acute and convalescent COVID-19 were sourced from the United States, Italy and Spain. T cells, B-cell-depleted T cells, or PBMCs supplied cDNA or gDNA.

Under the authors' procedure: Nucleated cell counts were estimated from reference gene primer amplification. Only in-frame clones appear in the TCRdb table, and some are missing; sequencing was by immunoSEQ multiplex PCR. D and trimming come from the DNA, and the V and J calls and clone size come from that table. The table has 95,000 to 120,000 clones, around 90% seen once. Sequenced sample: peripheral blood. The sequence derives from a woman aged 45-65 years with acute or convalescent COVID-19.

CDR3 sequence reads: CASSNNRATNEKLFF. In nucleotides, the CDR3 is TGTGCCAGCAGCAATAACAGGGCAACTAATGAAAAACTGTTTTTT. The chain recombines TRBV7-9 with TRBJ1-4; TRBD1 might be the D (6 bases). Germline lookup yields CDR1 SEHNR and CDR2 FQNEAQ (reference sequence). The CDR3 has 15 amino acids. Trimming cost V 5 bases and J 0 bases, with 10 bases left between them.